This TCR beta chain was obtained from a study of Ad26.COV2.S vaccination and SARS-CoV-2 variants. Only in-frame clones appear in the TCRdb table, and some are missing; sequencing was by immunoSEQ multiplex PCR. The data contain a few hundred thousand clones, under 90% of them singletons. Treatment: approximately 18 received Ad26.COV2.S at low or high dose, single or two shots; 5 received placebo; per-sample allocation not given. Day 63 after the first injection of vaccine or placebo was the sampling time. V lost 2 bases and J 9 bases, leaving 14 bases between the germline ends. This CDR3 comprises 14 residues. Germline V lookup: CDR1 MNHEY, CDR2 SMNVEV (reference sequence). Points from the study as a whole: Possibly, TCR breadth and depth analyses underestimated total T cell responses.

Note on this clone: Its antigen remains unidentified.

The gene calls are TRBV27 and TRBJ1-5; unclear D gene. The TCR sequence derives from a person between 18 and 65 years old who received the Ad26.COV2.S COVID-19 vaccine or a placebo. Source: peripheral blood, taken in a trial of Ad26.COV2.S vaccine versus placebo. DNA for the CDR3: TGTGCCAGCAGTTTAACGACGGAGAAAGTGCCCCAGCATTTT. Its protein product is CASSLTTEKVPQHF.